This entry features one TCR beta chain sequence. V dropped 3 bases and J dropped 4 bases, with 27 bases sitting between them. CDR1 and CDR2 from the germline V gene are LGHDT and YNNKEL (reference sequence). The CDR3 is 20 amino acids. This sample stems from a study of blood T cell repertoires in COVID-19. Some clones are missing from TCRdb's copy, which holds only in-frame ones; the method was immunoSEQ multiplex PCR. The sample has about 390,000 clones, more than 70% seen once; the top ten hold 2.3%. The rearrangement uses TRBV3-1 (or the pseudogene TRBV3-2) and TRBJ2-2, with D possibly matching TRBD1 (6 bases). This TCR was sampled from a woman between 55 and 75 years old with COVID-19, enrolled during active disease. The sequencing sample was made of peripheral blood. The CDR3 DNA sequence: TGTGCCAGCAGCCAGACGACAGGATCCGTCCCCGCCCGCTCCACCGGGGAGCTGTTTTTT. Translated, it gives CASSQTTGSVPARSTGELFF.